Sequencing of this TCR beta chain was carried out in a study of beta chain features in type 1 diabetes. Only a few counts were recorded for this clone. The investigators reverse transcribed all of the isolated RNA, so they sequenced expressed TCRB transcripts. Only in-frame clones appear in the TCRdb table, and some are missing; sequencing was by immunoSEQ multiplex PCR. The sample yields some 900,000 clones, 17% seen once. Material for sequencing was naive CD4+ T cells from blood. The sequence derives from a young woman in good health.

CDR3 protein: CASSRTGAYGYTF. In nucleotides, the CDR3 is TGTGCCAGTAGTAGGACAGGGGCCTATGGCTACACCTTC. The V call is TRBV19, the J call TRBJ1-2, with TRBD1 matching 9 bases. This CDR3 has 13 amino acids. Trimming cost V 4 bases and J 4 bases; bases outside gene matches: 1. In germline, CDR1 is LNHDA, CDR2 SQIVND (reference sequence).